This TCR beta chain was retrieved from a study of metastatic and nonmetastatic thyroid tumors (dated by TCRdb to about 2020). Describing the broader study: Repertoires were compared across peripheral blood and tumor or nodule tissue samples from malignant and benign thyroid patients. Overall results and qualifications from the work: In both blood and tumor samples, TCR beta diversity was reported to be significantly higher in malignant tumors than in benign nodules.

Ten or more counts support this clone. The specificity of this receptor is unknown. Base qualities are not at hand, and no much larger clone is one base apart. To prepare the library, PCR was applied. The instrument was an Illumina HiSeq 4000. The TCR beta-chain CDR3 region of each patient was profiled by high-throughput sequencing. The paper's data handling went like this. Drawing on CDR3 differences between clinicopathological groups, the researchers built a classifier meant to tell apart patients with distant-metastatic papillary thyroid cancer. To measure repertoire diversity the researchers used the Shannon index, while the Morisita-Horn index served to gauge how similar the tumor and blood repertoires were. TCRdb handled the public reads itself, with Q25 trimming in fastp and clone calling in MiXCR, and kept productive beta chains. These V and J calls derive from TCRdb rather than the authors' analysis. The sample records some 13,000 clones, roughly 29% of which are singletons. 15% to 20% of the sample belongs to the ten largest clones.

From its cysteine to its phenylalanine, the CDR3 spans 15 amino acids. CDR3 DNA only is kept here, 45 bases in frame from base 1. Compared with germline, V lacks 2 bases and J lacks 3 bases; bases without a gene match: 5. From the germline V gene, CDR1 is MNHEY and CDR2 is SVGAGI. No treatment had been received by any patient before thyroid surgery. The study retrospectively analysed patient clinical samples collected from the early 2010s to the late 2010s using T-cell receptor beta sequencing. The sample consisted of tumor tissue. The V and J genes are TRBV6-5 and TRBJ1-1, with 8 middle bases fitting TRBD1. The TCR sequence derives from a female donor with papillary thyroid cancer or a benign thyroid nodule (not recorded which). Some clones in this sample may be carry-over from other donors' samples. The CDR3 reads as follows: CASSYGQGEDTEAFF. The nucleotide sequence is TGTGCCAGCAGTTACGGACAGGGTGAGGACACTGAAGCTTTCTTT.